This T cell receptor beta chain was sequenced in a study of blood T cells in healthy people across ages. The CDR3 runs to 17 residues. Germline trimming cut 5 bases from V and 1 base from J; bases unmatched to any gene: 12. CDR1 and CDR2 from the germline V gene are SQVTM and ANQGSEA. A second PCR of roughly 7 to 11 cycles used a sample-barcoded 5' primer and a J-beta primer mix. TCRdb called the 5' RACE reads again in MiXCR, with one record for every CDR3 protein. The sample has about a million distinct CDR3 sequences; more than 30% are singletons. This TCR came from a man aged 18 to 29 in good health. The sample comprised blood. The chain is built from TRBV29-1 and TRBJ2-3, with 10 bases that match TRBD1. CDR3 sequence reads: CSVTGTGDAGGTDTQYF. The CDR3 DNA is TGCAGCGTTACCGGGACAGGGGACGCCGGAGGCACAGATACGCAGTATTTT.